Listed below are T cell receptor beta chains from one sample, sequenced in a study of cytomegalovirus exposure and HLA in healthy donors. Using immunoSEQ multiplex PCR, the repertoire was profiled, and TCRdb retains in-frame clones only, with some absent. The table includes some 130,000 clones, around 80% detected once. The sequencing sample was made of PBMCs. Receptors were obtained from a woman between 35 and 50 years old in good health and CMV-seronegative. Both conserved end residues are part of each CDR3. The D gene is left open where the match is weak. Only part of the rows carry a size: once, few, many, or a class if the clone is expanded.

D	length	J	V	size	DNA	CDR3
NA	13	TRBJ1-6	TRBV4-1	NA	TGCGCCAGCAGCCAACGTAGAGAATCACCCCTCCACTTT	CASSQRRESPLHF
NA	14	TRBJ2-7	TRBV7-9	NA	TGTGCCAGCAGCTTAAGCCGGGAGCTCTACGAGCAGTACTTC	CASSLSRELYEQYF
TRBD2	15	TRBJ2-7	TRBV7-6	few	TGTGCCAGCAGCCGGCGGGAGGGCCTCTCCTACGAGCAGTACTTC	CASSRREGLSYEQYF
NA	14	TRBJ2-3	TRBV28	NA	TGTGCCAGCAGTCTCACAGGAAGCACAGATACGCAGTATTTT	CASSLTGSTDTQYF
NA	14	TRBJ1-6	TRBV4-1	few	TGCGCCAGCAGCCAAGGATGGCGGGATTCACCCCTCCACTTT	CASSQGWRDSPLHF
NA	13	TRBJ2-7	TRBV9	few	TGTGCCAGCAGCGTAGTATCCAGGGGCGAGCAGTACTTC	CASSVVSRGEQYF
TRBD1	15	TRBJ2-7	TRBV11-2	few	TGTGCCAGCAGCCCCAGTTGGGGGACAGGAAGGGAGCAGTACTTC	CASSPSWGTGREQYF
TRBD1	14	TRBJ1-4	TRBV6-5	NA	TGTGCCAGCAAAGGGGGTACAGGGGGTGAAAAACTGTTTTTT	CASKGGTGGEKLFF
NA	10	TRBJ1-1	TRBV6-5	NA	TGTGCCAGCAGTACTCTCCAGGATTTCTTT	CASSTLQDFF
TRBD1	15	TRBJ1-6	TRBV4-1	NA	TGCGCCAGCAGCCAAGATCAGGGGGCATGGTCACCCCTCCACTTT	CASSQDQGAWSPLHF
TRBD1	14	TRBJ2-7	TRBV27	NA	TGTGCCAGCAGACAGGACAGGCCCTCCTACGAGCAGTACTTC	CASRQDRPSYEQYF
TRBD2	15	TRBJ2-5	TRBV9	few	TGTGCCAGCAGCCAGACTAGCGGCTCACAAGAGACCCAGTACTTC	CASSQTSGSQETQYF
TRBD2	16	TRBJ2-7	TRBV10-3	NA	TGTGCCATCAGTGAATTCCTAGCGGGAGGGTCCTACGAGCAGTACTTC	CAISEFLAGGSYEQYF
NA	17	TRBJ2-2	TRBV7-2	NA	TGTGCCAGCAGCCCTAGTAACTGGGAGCCGAACACCGGGGAGCTGTTTTTT	CASSPSNWEPNTGELFF
NA	16	TRBJ1-2	TRBV2	NA	TGTGCCAGCAGTCCCGGGCGGGGCGAGTTGGGGTATGGCTACACCTTC	CASSPGRGELGYGYTF
NA	13	TRBJ1-1	TRBV10-3	NA	TGTGCCATCCAGACAGACTTGAACACTGAAGCTTTCTTT	CAIQTDLNTEAFF
NA	13	TRBJ1-5	TRBV5-5	NA	TGTGCCAGCAGCTTGTATCTCGATCAGCCCCAGCATTTT	CASSLYLDQPQHF
TRBD1	14	TRBJ1-4	TRBV5-1	NA	TGCGCCAGCAGCTTTGGACAGGGAGAGGAAAAACTGTTTTTT	CASSFGQGEEKLFF
NA	15	TRBJ2-5	TRBV15	NA	TGTGCCACCAGCAGAGATATGAGAGACCAAGAGACCCAGTACTTC	CATSRDMRDQETQYF
NA	15	TRBJ2-7	TRBV4-3	many	TGCGCCAGCAGCCAAGATGGACTTGCCTCGGGTCGGCAGTACTTC	CASSQDGLASGRQYF
TRBD1	13	TRBJ1-2	TRBV7-9	NA	TGTGCCAGCAGCTTAGACAGGGGCTATGGCTACACCTTC	CASSLDRGYGYTF
TRBD1	15	TRBJ1-1	TRBV19	NA	TGTGCCAGTAGCCGACTCGGGACAGGGAACACTGAAGCTTTCTTT	CASSRLGTGNTEAFF
TRBD1	16	TRBJ1-1	TRBV5-1	NA	TGCGCCAGCAGCGCTCGGACAGGGGGCGATAACACTGAAGCTTTCTTT	CASSARTGGDNTEAFF
NA	15	TRBJ2-3	TRBV9	NA	TGTGCCAGCAGCGTAGCTACGACTCTTACAGATACGCAGTATTTT	CASSVATTLTDTQYF
TRBD1	16	TRBJ1-6	TRBV28	NA	TGTGCCAGCAATACAGGGGCCAGCTCCTATAATTCACCCCTCCACTTT	CASNTGASSYNSPLHF
NA	13	TRBJ1-1	TRBV9	NA	TGTGCCAGCAGCGTAGGTGGAGCGACTGAAGCTTTCTTT	CASSVGGATEAFF
TRBD2	15	TRBJ2-1	TRBV7-3	NA	TGTGCCAGCAGCACCAGCGGGAGAGTAGGCAATGAGCAGTTCTTC	CASSTSGRVGNEQFF
TRBD1	15	TRBJ1-4	TRBV25-1	few	TGTGCCAGCAGCGCTTGGGACAGAGCCAATGAAAAACTGTTTTTT	CASSAWDRANEKLFF
NA	14	TRBJ1-1	TRBV5-1	once	TGCGCCAGCAGCTTGTTCGGGGAGGGGACTGAAGCTTTCTTT	CASSLFGEGTEAFF
NA	13	TRBJ2-5	TRBV18	NA	TGTGCCAGCTCACAATCAGGGGCGGAGACCCAGTACTTC	CASSQSGAETQYF
NA	13	TRBJ1-1	TRBV29-1	NA	TGCAGCCCCGAGGGGACACTAGGGACTGAAGCTTTCTTT	CSPEGTLGTEAFF
TRBD2	15	TRBJ2-5	TRBV9	NA	TGTGCCAGCAGCTCACAGCGGGGGGGCCAGGAGACCCAGTACTTC	CASSSQRGGQETQYF
TRBD2	16	TRBJ2-1	TRBV7-3	NA	TGTGCCAGCAGCTTAAATCCGGGAGGCTCCTACAATGAGCAGTTCTTC	CASSLNPGGSYNEQFF
NA	14	TRBJ2-1	TRBV9	NA	TGTGCCAGCAGCGCCTCTAGAGGGTTGAATGAGCAGTTCTTC	CASSASRGLNEQFF
NA	15	TRBJ2-7	TRBV27	NA	TGTGCCAGCAGTCCAACGTACGGGCCCCAGCGGGAGCAGTACTTC	CASSPTYGPQREQYF
TRBD2	16	TRBJ2-1	TRBV7-9	NA	TGTGCCAGCAGCTTAGCGCGGACTAGCGGGGACAATGAGCAGTTCTTC	CASSLARTSGDNEQFF
TRBD1	13	TRBJ1-2	TRBV7-9	NA	TGTGCCAGCAGCCGGGGACAGCACTATGGCTACACCTTC	CASSRGQHYGYTF
NA	16	TRBJ1-2	TRBV10-3	few	TGTGCCACAGGCGGGCTATGGACAGACTCTAACTATGGCTACACCTTC	CATGGLWTDSNYGYTF
NA	13	TRBJ2-7	TRBV27	NA	TGTGCCAGCAGTTTCTATTTGACCTACGAGCAGTACTTC	CASSFYLTYEQYF
TRBD2	14	TRBJ2-7	TRBV5-1	NA	TGCGCCAGCAGCTTGACTAGCGGGGCCTACGAGCAGTACTTC	CASSLTSGAYEQYF
TRBD2	15	TRBJ2-1	TRBV7-2	NA	TGTGCCAGCAGCTTAGTGGGGGGGGAATACAATGAGCAGTTCTTC	CASSLVGGEYNEQFF
NA	17	TRBJ1-3	TRBV4-3	NA	TGCGCCAGCAGCCAAGATCGGACAGCGTTTGGTGGAAACACCATATATTTT	CASSQDRTAFGGNTIYF
TRBD1	12	TRBJ1-2	TRBV15	NA	TGTGCCACCAGCACCCGGGACAGCCCGTACACCTTC	CATSTRDSPYTF
NA	15	TRBJ1-5	TRBV7-2	NA	TGTCCCAGCAGCCGTCGGGGAACGGGCAATCAGCCCCAGCATTTT	CPSSRRGTGNQPQHF
NA	12	TRBJ2-7	TRBV7-2	NA	TGTGCCAGCAGCTTTAGCGGCTACGAGCAGTACTTC	CASSFSGYEQYF
TRBD1	13	TRBJ2-7	TRBV6-5	NA	TGTGCCAGCAAAGGGGGCAGCTCCTACGAGCAGTACTTC	CASKGGSSYEQYF